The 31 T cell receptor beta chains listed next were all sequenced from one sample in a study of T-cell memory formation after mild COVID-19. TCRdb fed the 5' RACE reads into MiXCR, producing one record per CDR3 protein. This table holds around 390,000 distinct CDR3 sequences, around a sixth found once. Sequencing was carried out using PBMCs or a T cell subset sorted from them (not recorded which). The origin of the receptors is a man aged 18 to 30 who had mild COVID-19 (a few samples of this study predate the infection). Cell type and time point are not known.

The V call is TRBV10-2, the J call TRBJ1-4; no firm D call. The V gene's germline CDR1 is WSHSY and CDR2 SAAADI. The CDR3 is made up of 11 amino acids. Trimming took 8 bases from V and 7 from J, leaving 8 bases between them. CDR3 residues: CASRHGEKLFF. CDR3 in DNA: TGCGCCAGCCGACACGGTGAAAAACTGTTTTTT.

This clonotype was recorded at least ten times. CDR3 nucleotides: TGTGCTAGTGGTTTCCCTCAGATAGAAGCTTTCTTT. This translates into CASGFPQIEAFF. The gene calls are TRBV12-5 and TRBJ1-1, with D unclear. The germline CDR1 and CDR2 sequences are LGHNT and FRNRAP. The CDR3 is 12 amino acids. The V end lost 3 bases, the J end lost 8 bases, and 10 bases lay between the germline ends.

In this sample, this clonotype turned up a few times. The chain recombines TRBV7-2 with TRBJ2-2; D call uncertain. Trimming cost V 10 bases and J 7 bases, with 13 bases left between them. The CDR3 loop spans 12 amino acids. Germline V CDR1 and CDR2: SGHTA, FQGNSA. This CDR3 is CAIALGFGELFF. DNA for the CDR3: TGTGCCATCGCACTGGGGTTCGGGGAGCTGTTTTTT.

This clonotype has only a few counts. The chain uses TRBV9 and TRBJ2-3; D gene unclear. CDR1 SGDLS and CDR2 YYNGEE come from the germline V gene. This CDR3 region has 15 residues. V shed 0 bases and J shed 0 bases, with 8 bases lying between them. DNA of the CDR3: TGTGCCAGCAGCGTAGCGGGCCATAGCACAGATACGCAGTATTTT. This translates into CASSVAGHSTDTQYF.

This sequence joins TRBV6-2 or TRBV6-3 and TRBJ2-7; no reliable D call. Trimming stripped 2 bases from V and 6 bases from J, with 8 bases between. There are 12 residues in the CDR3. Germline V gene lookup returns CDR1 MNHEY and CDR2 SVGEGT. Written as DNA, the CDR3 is TGTGCCAGCAGTTACGGGCACGGCGAGCAGTACTTC. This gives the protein CASSYGHGEQYF.

CDR3 amino acids: CASRALWAHEQYF. The CDR3 nucleotides read TGCGCCAGCAGGGCGTTGTGGGCCCACGAGCAGTACTTC. This chain connects TRBV5-1 to TRBJ2-7; D gene unclear. The germline V gene encodes CDR1 SGHRS and CDR2 YFSETQ. The CDR3 runs 13 residues. The ends were cut back, 5 bases at V and 5 bases at J, with 14 bases in the middle. The whole variable domain, filled in from reference TRBV5-1 and TRBJ2-7, reads KAGVTQTPRYLIKTRGQQVTLSCSPISGHRSVSWYQQTPGQGLQFLFEYFSETQRNKGNFPGRFSGRQFSNSRSEMNVSTLELGDSALYLCASRALWAHEQYFGPGTRLTVT.

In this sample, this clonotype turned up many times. The CDR3 region has the DNA TGCAGTGCTAGAATCTGGAACACCACAGATACGCAGTATTTT. This gives the protein CSARIWNTTDTQYF. This chain joins TRBV20-1 and TRBJ2-3, with unresolved D. Germline V gene data show CDR1 as DFQATT and CDR2 as SNEGSKA (reference sequence). The CDR3 is 14 amino acids. Trimming removed 2 bases from V and 2 bases from J, with 11 bases in between.

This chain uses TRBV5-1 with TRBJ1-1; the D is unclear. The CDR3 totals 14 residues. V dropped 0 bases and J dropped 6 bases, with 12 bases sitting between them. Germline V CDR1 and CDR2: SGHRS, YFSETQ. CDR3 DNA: TGCGCCAGCAGCTTGGGCTTACCTCCGGCTGAAGCTTTCTTT. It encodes CASSLGLPPAEAFF.

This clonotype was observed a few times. The CDR3 DNA follows: TGTGCCAGCAGCTTATTCGGTGGCCATAATGAGCAGTTCTTC. Amino acids: CASSLFGGHNEQFF. The gene calls are TRBV7-9 and TRBJ2-1; D unresolved. Looked up from germline, CDR1 is SEHNR and CDR2 is FQNEAQ (reference sequence). The CDR3 has 14 residues. V gave up 2 bases and J gave up 7 bases, with 12 bases separating them.

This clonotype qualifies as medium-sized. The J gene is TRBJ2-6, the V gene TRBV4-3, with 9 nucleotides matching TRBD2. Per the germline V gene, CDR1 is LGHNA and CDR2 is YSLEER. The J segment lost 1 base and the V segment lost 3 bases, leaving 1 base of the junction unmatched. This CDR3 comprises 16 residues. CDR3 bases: TGCGCCAGCAGCCAGACTAGCGGTTCTGGGGCCAACGTCCTGACTTTC. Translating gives CASSQTSGSGANVLTF.

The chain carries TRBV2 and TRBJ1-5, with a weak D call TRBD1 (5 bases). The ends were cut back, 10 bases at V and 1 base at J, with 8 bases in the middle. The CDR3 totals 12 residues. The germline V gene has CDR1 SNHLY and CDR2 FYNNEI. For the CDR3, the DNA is TGTGCCACCCGACAGAGCAATCAGCCCCAGCATTTT. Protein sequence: CATRQSNQPQHF.

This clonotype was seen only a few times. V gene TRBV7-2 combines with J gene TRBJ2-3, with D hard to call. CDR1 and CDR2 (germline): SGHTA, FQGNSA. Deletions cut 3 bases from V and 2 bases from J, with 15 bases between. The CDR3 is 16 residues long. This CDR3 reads CASSFPIFQTTDTQYF. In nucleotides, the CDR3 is TGTGCCAGCAGCTTCCCTATCTTCCAGACCACAGATACGCAGTATTTT.

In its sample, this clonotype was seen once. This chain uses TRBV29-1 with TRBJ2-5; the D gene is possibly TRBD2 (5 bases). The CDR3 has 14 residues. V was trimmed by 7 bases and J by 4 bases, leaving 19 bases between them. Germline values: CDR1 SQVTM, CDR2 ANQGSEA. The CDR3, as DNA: TGCAGCGCCGCCCGGGGAGCCAACGGAGAGACCCAGTACTTC. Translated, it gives CSAARGANGETQYF. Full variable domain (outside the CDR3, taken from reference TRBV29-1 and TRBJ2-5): SAVISQKPSRDICQRGTSLTIQCQVDSQVTMMFWYRQQPGQSLTLIATANQGSEATYESGFVIDKFPISRPNLTFSTLTVSNMSPEDSSIYLCSAARGANGETQYFGPGTRLLVL.

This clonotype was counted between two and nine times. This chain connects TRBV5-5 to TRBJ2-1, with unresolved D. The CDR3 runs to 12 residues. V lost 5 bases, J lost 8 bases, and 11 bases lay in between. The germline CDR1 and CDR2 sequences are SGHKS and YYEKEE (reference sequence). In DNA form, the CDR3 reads TGTGCCAGCAGATGGACGGCGGATGAGCAGTTCTTC. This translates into CASRWTADEQFF.

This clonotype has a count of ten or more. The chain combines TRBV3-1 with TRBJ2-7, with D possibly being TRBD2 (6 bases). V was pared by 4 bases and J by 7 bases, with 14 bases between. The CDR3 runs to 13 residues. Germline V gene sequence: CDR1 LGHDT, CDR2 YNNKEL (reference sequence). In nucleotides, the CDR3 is TGTGCCAGCAGCCGGGACTCCGGTCGAGAGCAGTACTTC. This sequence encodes CASSRDSGREQYF.

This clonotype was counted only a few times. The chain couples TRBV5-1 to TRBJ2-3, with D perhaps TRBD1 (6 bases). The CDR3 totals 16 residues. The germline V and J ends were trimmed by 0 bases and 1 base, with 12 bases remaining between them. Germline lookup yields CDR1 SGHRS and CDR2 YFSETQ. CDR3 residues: CASSLVLAGGTDTQYF. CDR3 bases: TGCGCCAGCAGCTTGGTCCTGGCAGGGGGCACAGATACGCAGTATTTT. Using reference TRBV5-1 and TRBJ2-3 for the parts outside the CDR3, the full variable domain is KAGVTQTPRYLIKTRGQQVTLSCSPISGHRSVSWYQQTPGQGLQFLFEYFSETQRNKGNFPGRFSGRQFSNSRSEMNVSTLELGDSALYLCASSLVLAGGTDTQYFGPGTRLTVL.

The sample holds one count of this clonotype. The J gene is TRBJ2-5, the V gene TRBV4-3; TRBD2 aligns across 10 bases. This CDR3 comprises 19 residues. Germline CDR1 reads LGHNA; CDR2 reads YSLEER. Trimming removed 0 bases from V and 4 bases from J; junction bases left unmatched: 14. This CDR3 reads CASSQDLNSGGSFGETQYF. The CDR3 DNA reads TGCGCCAGCAGCCAAGATCTAAATAGCGGGGGGAGTTTCGGAGAGACCCAGTACTTC.

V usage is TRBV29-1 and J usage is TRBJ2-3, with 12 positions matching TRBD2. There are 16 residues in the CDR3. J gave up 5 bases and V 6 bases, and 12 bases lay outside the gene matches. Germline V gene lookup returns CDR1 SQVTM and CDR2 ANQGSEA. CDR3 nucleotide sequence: TGCAGCGTCCAAGGGCTAGCGGGGGGGCAGAGAGATACGCAGTATTTT. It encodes CSVQGLAGGQRDTQYF.

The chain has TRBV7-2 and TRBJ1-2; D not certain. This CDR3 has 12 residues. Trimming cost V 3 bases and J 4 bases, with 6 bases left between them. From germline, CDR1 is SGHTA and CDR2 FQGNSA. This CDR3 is CASSFHAYGYTF. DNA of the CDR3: TGTGCCAGCAGCTTTCACGCCTATGGCTACACCTTC.

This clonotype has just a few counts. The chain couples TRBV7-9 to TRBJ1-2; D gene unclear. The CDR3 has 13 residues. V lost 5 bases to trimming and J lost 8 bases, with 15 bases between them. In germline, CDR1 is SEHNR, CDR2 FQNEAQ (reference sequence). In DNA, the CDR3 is TGTGCCAGCAGCGACGACCCCGGCGGGGGCTACACCTTC. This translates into CASSDDPGGGYTF.

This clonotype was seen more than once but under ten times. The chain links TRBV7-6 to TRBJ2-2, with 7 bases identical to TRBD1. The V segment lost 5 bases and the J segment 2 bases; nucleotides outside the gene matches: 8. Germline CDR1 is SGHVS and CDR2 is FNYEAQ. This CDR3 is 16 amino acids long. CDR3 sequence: CASSATGTVNTGELFF. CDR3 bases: TGTGCCAGCAGCGCAACCGGGACAGTCAACACCGGGGAGCTGTTTTTT.

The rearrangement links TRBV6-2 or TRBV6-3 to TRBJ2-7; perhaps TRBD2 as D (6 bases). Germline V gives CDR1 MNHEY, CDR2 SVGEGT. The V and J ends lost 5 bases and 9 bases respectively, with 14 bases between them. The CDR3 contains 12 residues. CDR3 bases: TGTGCCAGCAGTCCCCGGGGGAAGTGGCAGTACGTC. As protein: CASSPRGKWQYV.

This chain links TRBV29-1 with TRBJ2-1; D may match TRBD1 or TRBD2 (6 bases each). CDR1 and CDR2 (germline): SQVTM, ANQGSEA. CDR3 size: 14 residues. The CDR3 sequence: CSSEGGPTYNEQFF. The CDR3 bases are TGCAGTTCTGAAGGGGGGCCGACCTACAATGAGCAGTTCTTC.

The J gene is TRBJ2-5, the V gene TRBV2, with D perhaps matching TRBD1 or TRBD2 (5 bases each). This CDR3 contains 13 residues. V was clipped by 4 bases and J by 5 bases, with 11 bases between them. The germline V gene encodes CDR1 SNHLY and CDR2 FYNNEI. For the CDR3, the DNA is TGTGCCAGCAGTGCTGAGGGGCGGGAGACCCAGTACTTC. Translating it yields CASSAEGRETQYF.

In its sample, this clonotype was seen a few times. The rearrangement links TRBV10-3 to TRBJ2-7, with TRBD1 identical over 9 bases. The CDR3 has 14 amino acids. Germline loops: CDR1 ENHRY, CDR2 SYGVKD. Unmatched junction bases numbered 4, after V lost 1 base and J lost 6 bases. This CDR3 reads CAISELGQGLEQYF. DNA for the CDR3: TGTGCCATCAGTGAGTTGGGACAGGGACTCGAGCAGTACTTC.

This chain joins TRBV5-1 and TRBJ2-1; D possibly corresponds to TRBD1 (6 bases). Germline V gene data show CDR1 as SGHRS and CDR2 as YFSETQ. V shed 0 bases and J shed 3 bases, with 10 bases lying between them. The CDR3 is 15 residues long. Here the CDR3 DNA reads TGCGCCAGCAGCTTGGCAGGGGACAACTACAATGAGCAGTTCTTC. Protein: CASSLAGDNYNEQFF.

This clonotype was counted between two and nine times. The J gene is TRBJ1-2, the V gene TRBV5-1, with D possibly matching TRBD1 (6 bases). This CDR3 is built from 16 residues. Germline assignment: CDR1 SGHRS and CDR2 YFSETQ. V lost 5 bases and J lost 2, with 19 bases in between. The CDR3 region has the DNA TGCGCCAGCAGTCCCGCCCGGGGGGCGAGAAACTATGGCTACACCTTC. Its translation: CASSPARGARNYGYTF.

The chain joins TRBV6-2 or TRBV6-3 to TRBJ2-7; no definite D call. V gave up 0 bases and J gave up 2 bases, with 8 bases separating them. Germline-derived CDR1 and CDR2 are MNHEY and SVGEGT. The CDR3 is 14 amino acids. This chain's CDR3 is CASSYSGRPYEQYV. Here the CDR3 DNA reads TGTGCCAGCAGTTACTCTGGCAGACCCTACGAGCAGTACGTC.

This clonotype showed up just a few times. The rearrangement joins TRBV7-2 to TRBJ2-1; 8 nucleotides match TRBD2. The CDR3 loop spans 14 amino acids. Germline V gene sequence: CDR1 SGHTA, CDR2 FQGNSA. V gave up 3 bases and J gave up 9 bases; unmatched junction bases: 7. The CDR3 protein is CASSLTGGAGEQFF. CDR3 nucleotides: TGTGCCAGCAGCTTGACCGGGGGGGCCGGTGAGCAGTTCTTC.

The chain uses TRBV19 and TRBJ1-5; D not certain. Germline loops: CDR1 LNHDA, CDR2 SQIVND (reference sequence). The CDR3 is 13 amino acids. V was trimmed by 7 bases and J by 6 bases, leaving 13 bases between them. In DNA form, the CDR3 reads TGTGCCAGTACTGGTTCTTTGGTTCAGCCCCAGCATTTT. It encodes CASTGSLVQPQHF.

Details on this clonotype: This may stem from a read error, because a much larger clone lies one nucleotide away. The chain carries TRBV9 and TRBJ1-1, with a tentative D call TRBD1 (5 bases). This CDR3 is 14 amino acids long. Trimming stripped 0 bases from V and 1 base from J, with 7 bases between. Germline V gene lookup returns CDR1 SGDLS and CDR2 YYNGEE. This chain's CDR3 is CASSVDGGNTEAFF. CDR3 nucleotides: TGTGCCAGCAGCGTAGATGGGGGGAACACTGAAGCTTTCTTT.